One sample yielded the 27 T cell receptor beta chains listed below, sequenced in a study of radiotherapy plus CTLA-4 blockade in lung cancer. Assay: immunoSEQ multiplex PCR; the TCRdb copy retains only in-frame clones and omits some. The top ten clones hold about 3.6% of a sample with over 40,000 clones, 80% to 85% of them seen once. This sample comprised peripheral blood, obtained from a patient treated with radiotherapy plus ipilimumab. The receptor set was obtained from a human donor with non-small cell lung cancer who had stable disease on radiotherapy plus ipilimumab.

The V and J genes are TRBV2 and TRBJ2-7; 8 bases agree with TRBD1. V lost 6 bases to trimming and J lost 3 bases; unmatched junction nucleotides: 4. The CDR3 extends over 13 amino acids. In germline, CDR1 is SNHLY, CDR2 FYNNEI. CDR3 DNA: TGTGCCAGCAGGGAGGGACAGGACTACGAGCAGTACTTC. As protein: CASREGQDYEQYF. The full variable domain, completed using reference TRBV2 and TRBJ2-7, is EPEVTQTPSHQVTQMGQEVILRCVPISNHLYFYWYRQILGQKVEFLVSFYNNEISEKSEIFDDQFSVERPDGSNFTLKIRSTKLEDSAMYFCASREGQDYEQYFGPGTRLTVT.

This sequence joins TRBV7-9 and TRBJ2-7; maybe TRBD2 (6 bases). Deletions cut 1 base from V and 4 bases from J, with 17 bases between. The CDR3 totals 16 residues. Germline assignment: CDR1 SEHNR and CDR2 FQNEAQ (reference sequence). This chain's CDR3 is CASSLVGDLPPYEQYF. In DNA form, the CDR3 reads TGTGCCAGCAGCTTAGTCGGGGACTTACCCCCTTACGAGCAGTACTTC.

This chain joins TRBV10-3 and TRBJ2-5; D is undetermined. This CDR3 comprises 13 residues. Germline values: CDR1 ENHRY, CDR2 SYGVKD. Trimming shortened V by 7 bases and J by 1 base, and 10 bases separated the two germline ends. CDR3 in amino acids: CAIKAGGQETQYF. In nucleotides, the CDR3 is TGTGCCATCAAAGCAGGTGGCCAAGAGACCCAGTACTTC.

The chain carries TRBV27 and TRBJ2-1, with D maybe TRBD2 (7 bases). CDR1 MNHEY and CDR2 SMNVEV come from the germline V gene (reference sequence). The length of the CDR3 is 17 residues. The V end was cut by 5 bases, the J end by 4 bases, with 21 bases between. This CDR3 reads CASSLSRGGVGYNEQFF. Written as DNA, the CDR3 is TGTGCCAGCAGTCTGTCTAGAGGGGGGGTGGGTTACAATGAGCAGTTCTTC.

This clone has a single count. This chain connects TRBV10-3 to TRBJ2-7; 11 positions match TRBD1. The CDR3 has 14 amino acids. Germline CDR1 ENHRY, CDR2 SYGVKD. J was trimmed by 5 bases and V by 6 bases; bases with no gene match: 6. CDR3 nucleotide sequence: TGTGCCATCAGACCGGGACAGGGGGGAGACGAGCAGTACTTC. Translation gives CAIRPGQGGDEQYF.

This chain links TRBV19 with TRBJ2-1; TRBD2 matches at 9 bases. V lost 2 bases and J lost 3; bases outside the gene matches: 5. The germline V gene has CDR1 LNHDA and CDR2 SQIVND (reference sequence). The CDR3 is 16 residues long. The DNA for the CDR3 is TGTGCCAGTAGTATAATCCTAGCGGGACGCTACAATGAGCAGTTCTTC. Protein product: CASSIILAGRYNEQFF.

The J gene is TRBJ1-1, the V gene TRBV28, with no clear D. Germline CDR1 MDHEN, CDR2 SYDVKM. The V end lost 0 bases, the J end lost 1 base, and 6 bases lay between the germline ends. The length of the CDR3 is 14 residues. Written as DNA, the CDR3 is TGTGCCAGCAGTTTATGGGGAGGGAACACTGAAGCTTTCTTT. Translating gives CASSLWGGNTEAFF.

This chain links TRBV28 with TRBJ2-3; a weak D match, TRBD2 (5 bases). The CDR3 totals 18 residues. V dropped 4 bases and J dropped 6 bases, with 26 bases sitting between them. The germline gives CDR1 MDHEN, CDR2 SYDVKM. The CDR3 loop is CASSSIQQTASFLDTQYF. The CDR3 DNA reads TGTGCCAGCAGTTCGATACAACAAACCGCTAGCTTTTTGGATACGCAGTATTTT.

The rearrangement uses TRBV7-9 and TRBJ2-5; the D gene is possibly TRBD1 (6 bases). The end of the DNA fits TRBJ2-7 better, so the J call may be wrong. The CDR3 runs 13 residues. Per germline, CDR1 SEHNR and CDR2 FQNEAQ (reference sequence). CDR3 DNA: TGTGCCAGCAGCTTTTCAGGGGTCCCCGAGCAGTACTTC. Translation: CASSFSGVPEQYF.

The chain has TRBV30 and TRBJ2-1; TRBD2 agrees at 9 bases. The CDR3 loop spans 17 amino acids. Losses at the gene ends were 7 bases for V and 4 bases for J; bases not matched to a gene: 17. Germline CDR1 and CDR2: GTSNPN and SVGIG (reference sequence). The DNA of the CDR3 is TGTGCCTCCACGAGCTCAGGTAGCGGGAGTTTGTACAATGAGCAGTTCTTC. It encodes CASTSSGSGSLYNEQFF. The entire variable domain, with the rest obtained from reference TRBV30 and TRBJ2-1, is as follows: SQTIHQWPATLVQPVGSPLSLECTVEGTSNPNLYWYRQAAGRGLQLLFYSVGIGQISSEVPQNLSASRPQDRQFILSSKKLLLSDSGFYLCASTSSGSGSLYNEQFFGPGTRLTVL.

The chain employs TRBV30 and TRBJ2-5; 8 nucleotides match TRBD2. With V trimmed by 2 bases and J by 5 bases, 10 bases remained unmatched. Germline V gene data show CDR1 as GTSNPN and CDR2 as SVGIG (reference sequence). The CDR3 has 15 amino acids. CDR3 sequence: CAWSIFSGMKETQYF. CDR3 nucleotide sequence: TGTGCCTGGAGTATCTTTAGCGGGATGAAGGAGACCCAGTACTTC.

V usage is TRBV5-1 and J usage is TRBJ1-5; unclear D gene. Trimming removed 3 bases at V and 4 bases at J, with 11 bases between. This CDR3 has 14 amino acids. Germline V gene lookup returns CDR1 SGHRS and CDR2 YFSETQ. The CDR3 DNA is TGCGCCAGCAGCTCTTTCGGGGAAAATCAGCCCCAGCATTTT. It translates to CASSSFGENQPQHF.

This clone was seen only a few times. The chain recombines TRBV4-1 with TRBJ2-1; TRBD2 is a possible D gene (5 bases). V was pared by 0 bases and J by 4 bases, with 10 bases between. CDR3 length equals 15 residues. Germline values: CDR1 MGHRA, CDR2 YSYEKL. The CDR3 nucleotides read TGCGCCAGCAGCCAAGATGCGGGTGGATACAATGAGCAGTTCTTC. Its translation is CASSQDAGGYNEQFF.

The genes are TRBV6-4 and TRBJ2-2, with a possible D match to TRBD2 (5 bases). CDR1 and CDR2 (germline): MRHNA, SNTAGT. Trimming left V 6 bases short and J 2 bases short, with 13 bases between. The CDR3 extends over 15 amino acids. The CDR3 DNA sequence: TGTGCCAGCAGACCCCGTAGCGATAACACCGGGGAGCTGTTTTTT. This sequence encodes CASRPRSDNTGELFF.

This chain connects TRBV10-3 to TRBJ2-2; D remains unclear. Germline V gene data show CDR1 as ENHRY and CDR2 as SYGVKD. The ends were cut back, 7 bases at V and 4 bases at J, with 10 bases in the middle. This CDR3 has 13 residues. The CDR3 spells CAIKASSTGELFF. CDR3 bases: TGTGCCATCAAAGCTAGTAGCACCGGGGAGCTGTTTTTT.

The rearrangement links TRBV4-1 to TRBJ1-5; 8 bases are a match to TRBD1. Germline-derived CDR1 and CDR2 are MGHRA and YSYEKL. The CDR3 covers 13 residues. V lost 3 bases, J lost 6 bases, and 1 base stayed unmatched. DNA of the CDR3: TGCGCCAGCAGCCACGACAGGGGTCAGCCCCAGCATTTT. Encoded protein: CASSHDRGQPQHF.

The V call is TRBV2, the J call TRBJ2-5; no definite D call. Trimming shortened V by 4 bases and J by 5 bases, and 11 bases separated the two germline ends. The CDR3 consists of 13 residues. The germline V gene has CDR1 SNHLY and CDR2 FYNNEI. As DNA, the CDR3 is TGTGCCAGCAGTGCCCATCGAGAGGAGACCCAGTACTTC. Translating it yields CASSAHREETQYF.

This rearrangement joins TRBV28 to TRBJ1-5; D is unresolved. The germline V and J ends were trimmed by 7 bases and 2 bases, with 15 bases remaining between them. The CDR3 covers 15 residues. Looked up from germline, CDR1 is MDHEN and CDR2 is SYDVKM. CDR3 in amino acids: CASMRDLIGNQPQHF. The CDR3 region has the DNA TGTGCCAGCATGCGGGATCTGATCGGCAATCAGCCCCAGCATTTT.

The chain combines TRBV25-1 with TRBJ1-4; D perhaps matches TRBD1 (5 bases). The germline gives CDR1 MGHDK, CDR2 SYGVNS. The length of the CDR3 is 14 residues. Trimming removed 5 bases from V and 4 bases from J, with 11 bases in between. The CDR3 DNA reads TGTGCCAGCAGTATGCAGGGCCTTAATGAAAAACTGTTTTTT. It yields the protein CASSMQGLNEKLFF.

The chain links TRBV19 to TRBJ1-5; 10 bases are a match to TRBD1. Germline CDR1 LNHDA, CDR2 SQIVND (reference sequence). This CDR3 region has 14 residues. V gave up 3 bases and J gave up 6 bases; unmatched junction bases: 2. The DNA for the CDR3 is TGTGCCAGTAGTATCGGGACAGGGGTTCAGCCCCAGCATTTT. Protein sequence: CASSIGTGVQPQHF.

This chain uses TRBV7-9 with TRBJ2-7; D is perhaps TRBD2 (6 bases). Trimming cost V 5 bases and J 7 bases, with 12 bases left between them. The CDR3 extends over 12 amino acids. Germline V lookup: CDR1 SEHNR, CDR2 FQNEAQ (reference sequence). CDR3 region: CASSGGGMEQYF. In DNA form, the CDR3 reads TGTGCCAGCAGCGGTGGGGGGATGGAGCAGTACTTC.

The chain employs TRBV15 and TRBJ2-4; 7 bases fit TRBD1. The CDR3 consists of 17 residues. Per germline, CDR1 LNHNV and CDR2 YYDKDF (reference sequence). J was trimmed by 0 bases and V by 2 bases; bases with no gene match: 7. This chain's CDR3 is CATSRPGTARAKNIQYF. The CDR3 DNA reads as TGTGCCACCAGCAGACCCGGGACAGCCCGAGCCAAAAACATTCAGTACTTC. Based on the CDR3 plus reference TRBV15 and TRBJ2-4, the full variable domain is DAMVIQNPRYQVTQFGKPVTLSCSQTLNHNVMYWYQQKSSQAPKLLFHYYDKDFNNEADTPDNFQSRRPNTSFCFLDIRSPGLGDTAMYLCATSRPGTARAKNIQYFGAGTRLSVL.

This clone was counted a few times. The V and J genes are TRBV7-2 and TRBJ1-2, with TRBD1 matching 9 bases. Germline V gene lookup returns CDR1 SGHTA and CDR2 FQGNSA. The CDR3 has 16 amino acids. The V and J ends lost 2 bases and 8 bases, in that order; junction bases with no gene match: 12. The CDR3 sequence is CASSLLRGTGREGYTF. As DNA, the CDR3 is TGTGCCAGCAGCTTACTCCGAGGGACAGGGAGAGAAGGCTACACCTTC.

There are a few counts of this clone. This chain links TRBV6-5 with TRBJ2-7; D gene unclear. The CDR3 is made up of 15 amino acids. V was cut by 0 bases and J by 3 bases, with 12 bases left in between. Germline CDR1 and CDR2: MNHEY and SVGAGI. The chain's CDR3 is CASSYSSRSLYEQYF. CDR3 DNA sequence: TGTGCCAGCAGTTACTCCTCGCGGAGCCTCTACGAGCAGTACTTC.

This chain joins TRBV28 and TRBJ1-2; D might be TRBD1 (6 bases). Between the trimmed V and J ends, which lost 7 bases and 7 bases, there was a span of 13 bases. The CDR3 is 12 residues long. Germline V gene lookup returns CDR1 MDHEN and CDR2 SYDVKM. DNA of the CDR3: TGTGCCAGCACGATGACAGGCCTTGGCTACACCTTC. It translates to CASTMTGLGYTF.

A single count supports this clone. The chain carries TRBV19 and TRBJ2-1, with TRBD2 matching over 14 bases. The V gene's germline CDR1 is LNHDA and CDR2 SQIVND (reference sequence). V shed 7 bases and J 9 bases; nucleotides not matched to a gene: 5. The CDR3 spans 14 residues. This chain's CDR3 is CASKIGLAGGEQFF. CDR3 sequence (DNA): TGTGCCAGTAAGATCGGACTAGCGGGAGGTGAGCAGTTCTTC.

V and J are TRBV5-5 and TRBJ2-5; 9 bases are shared with TRBD1. With the DNA end fitting TRBJ2-7 better, the J assignment may be wrong. The V gene's germline CDR1 is SGHKS and CDR2 YYEKEE (reference sequence). The CDR3 has 15 amino acids. The CDR3 nucleotides read TGTGCCAGCAGCTCGGGACAGGGAAACTCCTACGAGCAGTACTTC. This codes for CASSSGQGNSYEQYF.